This is a list of T cell receptor beta chains from one sample in a study of identical twins. TCRdb reprocessed the 5' RACE reads via MiXCR and lists one record per CDR3 protein. The repertoire holds 500,000 to 550,000 distinct CDR3 sequences, with 20% to 25% as singletons. These data were also reused for a study on yellow fever vaccine responses in identical twins.

Sequencing used CD4+ T cells sorted from blood. These receptors all stem from a woman aged 18-35 years in good health. Both conserved end residues are part of each CDR3. A D gene is named only where the DNA matches it firmly. The listing skips clone size in some rows; elsewhere it reads once, few, many or a size class.

CDR3 protein	CDR3 DNA	J gene	clone size	V gene	D gene
CASSYSEGTEAFF	TGTGCCAGCAGTTACTCGGAGGGAACTGAAGCTTTCTTT	TRBJ1-1	.	TRBV6-6	.
CASSFGSPRETQYF	TGTGCCAGCAGTTTCGGTTCCCCTAGGGAGACCCAGTACTTC	TRBJ2-5	.	TRBV12-3/TRBV12-4	.
CASSSGTGGDTQYF	TGCGCCAGCAGCTCCGGGACAGGGGGCGATACGCAGTATTTT	TRBJ2-3	few	TRBV5-1	TRBD1
CATSAVRGHTGELFF	TGTGCCACCAGCGCGGTGAGGGGGCATACCGGGGAGCTGTTTTTT	TRBJ2-2	.	TRBV24-1	TRBD1
CASSLADVGNTGELFF	TGTGCCAGCAGCTTAGCCGACGTGGGAAACACCGGGGAGCTGTTTTTT	TRBJ2-2	.	TRBV11-3	.
CASTAMEFTDTQYF	TGTGCCAGCACCGCGATGGAATTCACAGATACGCAGTATTTT	TRBJ2-3	.	TRBV7-9	.
CASSLRVGVDTEAFF	TGCGCCAGCAGCCTCCGTGTTGGGGTCGACACTGAAGCTTTCTTT	TRBJ1-1	.	TRBV5-1	.
CASRSGTSGNTDTQYF	TGTGCCAGCAGGTCCGGGACTAGCGGGAACACAGATACGCAGTATTTT	TRBJ2-3	.	TRBV7-9	TRBD2
CASSSPGNYGYTF	TGTGCCAGCAGTTCCCCGGGAAACTATGGCTACACCTTC	TRBJ1-2	many	TRBV28	.
CAISVYLAAEDEQFF	TGTGCCATCAGTGTGTATCTAGCGGCGGAGGATGAGCAGTTCTTC	TRBJ2-1	few	TRBV10-3	TRBD2
CASSPRTGDTGELFF	TGCGCCAGCAGCCCAAGGACAGGGGACACCGGGGAGCTGTTTTTT	TRBJ2-2	.	TRBV5-1	TRBD1
CASKIIQGSPLHF	TGTGCCAGCAAAATAATACAGGGCTCACCCCTCCACTTT	TRBJ1-6	few	TRBV12-3/TRBV12-4	.
CASSVQLMTSGKYNEQFF	TGTGCCAGCAGCGTTCAATTGATGACTAGCGGGAAATACAATGAGCAGTTCTTC	TRBJ2-1	.	TRBV11-1	TRBD2
CATSDTGSQYF	TGTGCCACCAGTGATACTGGTTCACAGTACTTC	TRBJ2-7	few	TRBV24-1	.